This TCR beta chain was identified in a study of OX40 agonist ivuxolimab in advanced cancers. As concerns this clone: Its antigen remains unidentified.

Germline values: CDR1 ENHRY, CDR2 SYGVKD. V lost 0 bases, J lost 5 bases, and 7 bases lay in between. This CDR3 comprises 13 residues. Method: immunoSEQ multiplex PCR; TCRdb's copy keeps in-frame clones and lacks some. The table records around 62,000 clones, about 79% of them present only once. Findings and caveats of the study: Nonresponders, in some cases, also had low normalized T-cell clonal expansion. It was not determined which antigens were specifically recognized by the peripheral T cells that had undergone clonal expansion. The study found among the lowest clonal expansion in partial responders at 0.1-3.0 mg/kg.

The starting material was CD4+ or CD8+ T cells sorted from blood, obtained in a trial of the OX40 agonist ivuxolimab. The source of this sequence is an adult with an advanced solid tumor such as melanoma, head and neck, liver or kidney cancer. The chain recombines TRBV10-3 with TRBJ1-1; no clear D gene. The CDR3: CAISESTGTEAFF. In DNA form, the CDR3 reads TGTGCCATCAGTGAGTCCACGGGGACTGAAGCTTTCTTT.